The T cell receptor beta chain under discussion was sequenced for a study of cytomegalovirus exposure and HLA in healthy donors. 60 Vbeta and 13 Jbeta primers were used in PCR. TCRdb's table, derived via immunoSEQ multiplex PCR, lists solely in-frame clones and lacks some. The table lists about 120,000 clones, around three quarters of them singletons. In germline, CDR1 is MNHEY, CDR2 SVGAGI. This CDR3 region has 14 residues. The V gene lost 5 bases and the J gene lost 6 bases, with 13 bases spanning the gap. This clonotype was obtained from a young man in good health and CMV-seropositive. Sequenced sample: PBMCs. The rearrangement uses TRBV6-5 and TRBJ2-2, with D maybe TRBD1 (6 bases). For the CDR3, the DNA is TGTGCCAGCAGTCCGCGGACAGTGTCCGGGGAGCTGTTTTTT. Amino acid sequence: CASSPRTVSGELFF.